Sequencing of this T cell receptor beta chain was carried out in a study of shared clonotypes between healthy human individuals. This CDR3 region has 17 residues. Germline loops: CDR1 SEHNR, CDR2 FQNEAQ (reference sequence). The trim removed 5 bases at V and 3 bases at J, leaving 13 bases unmatched. The naive CD8 subset, CD45RO-negative cells positively selected for CCR7, excluded terminally differentiated effector memory CD45RA+ cells. Produced via immunoSEQ multiplex PCR; TCRdb's table is partial and in-frame only. Of hundreds of thousands of clones listed, about 95% are singletons. This clone showed up just once.

The J gene is TRBJ2-5, the V gene TRBV7-9; 9 bases map to TRBD2. Specimen: naive CD8+ T cells sorted from blood. This sequence originates from a woman in her thirties in good health. The CDR3 sequence is CASSQNNWASGKETQYF. CDR3 bases: TGTGCCAGCAGCCAAAATAATTGGGCTAGCGGGAAAGAGACCCAGTACTTC.